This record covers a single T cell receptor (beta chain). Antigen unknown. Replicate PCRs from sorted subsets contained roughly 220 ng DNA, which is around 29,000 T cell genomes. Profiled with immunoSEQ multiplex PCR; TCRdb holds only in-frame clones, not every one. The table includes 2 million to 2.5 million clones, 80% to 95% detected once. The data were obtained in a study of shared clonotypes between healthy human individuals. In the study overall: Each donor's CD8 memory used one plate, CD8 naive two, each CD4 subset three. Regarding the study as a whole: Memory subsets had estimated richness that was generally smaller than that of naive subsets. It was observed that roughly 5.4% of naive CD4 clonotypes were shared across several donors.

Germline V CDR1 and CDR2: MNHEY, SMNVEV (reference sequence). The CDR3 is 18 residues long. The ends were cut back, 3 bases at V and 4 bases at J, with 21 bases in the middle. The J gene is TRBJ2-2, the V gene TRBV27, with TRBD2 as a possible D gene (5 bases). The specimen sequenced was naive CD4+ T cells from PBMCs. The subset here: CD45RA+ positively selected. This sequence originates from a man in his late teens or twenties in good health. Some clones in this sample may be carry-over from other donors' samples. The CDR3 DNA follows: TGTGCCAGCAGTTTCTCCGTTAGGAGGCCGGCCGGCACCGGGGAGCTGTTTTTT. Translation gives CASSFSVRRPAGTGELFF.